These 17 T cell receptor beta chains originate from one sample sequenced in a study of T cells in tumors after PD-1 blockade. Sequenced by immunoSEQ multiplex PCR; TCRdb stores in-frame clones only, minus some. The sample has just under 20,000 clones, around 85% seen once; the top ten hold about a quarter. The sequences come from PBMCs, collected after anti-PD-1 therapy. Receptors originate from a human donor with advanced basal cell or squamous cell carcinoma (not recorded which).

The CDR3 DNA reads as TGTGCCAGCTCACGGACAGGGGTGAACACTGAAGCTTTCTTT. Translating it yields CASSRTGVNTEAFF. The chain couples TRBV18 to TRBJ1-1; 9 bases align to TRBD1. J lost 0 bases, V lost 4 bases, and 0 bases had no gene match. Germline CDR1 is KGHSH and CDR2 is LQKENI. This CDR3 is 14 amino acids long.

V is TRBV28 and J is TRBJ1-1; no firm D call. The V end lost 3 bases, the J end lost 4 bases, and 15 bases lay between the germline ends. The CDR3 sequence is 15 residues long. CDR1 MDHEN and CDR2 SYDVKM come from the germline V gene. The CDR3 DNA is TGTGCCAGCAGTTTTCAGGCCCGGCCGGCCACTGAAGCTTTCTTT. It translates to CASSFQARPATEAFF.

The chain combines TRBV7-9 with TRBJ1-5; D is unclear. Germline CDR1 is SEHNR and CDR2 is FQNEAQ (reference sequence). Trimming took 3 bases from V and 0 from J, leaving 15 bases between them. The CDR3 loop spans 17 amino acids. The CDR3 sequence is CASSLGVGDDSNQPQHF. The CDR3 DNA is TGTGCCAGCAGCTTGGGAGTGGGAGACGATAGCAATCAGCCCCAGCATTTT.

This chain connects TRBV4-1 to TRBJ1-5; D is unclear. Germline V gene data show CDR1 as MGHRA and CDR2 as YSYEKL. Trimming took 4 bases from V and 4 from J, leaving 11 bases between them. The CDR3 spans 14 residues. Here the CDR3 reads CASSLGMGNQPQHF. The CDR3 DNA follows: TGCGCCAGCAGCCTAGGAATGGGGAATCAGCCCCAGCATTTT.

This clone turned up a few times. The V gene is TRBV6-1, the J gene TRBJ2-5; maybe TRBD1 (6 bases). Germline CDR1 is MNHNS and CDR2 is SASEGT. This CDR3 has 14 amino acids. V was cut by 2 bases and J by 3 bases, with 10 bases left in between. This CDR3 reads CASSESGTKETQYF. DNA for the CDR3: TGTGCCAGCAGTGAAAGTGGGACAAAAGAGACCCAGTACTTC.

The genes are TRBV2 and TRBJ2-5, with 12 bases that match TRBD2. The CDR3 is 16 amino acids. J was trimmed by 6 bases and V by 6 bases; bases with no gene match: 11. Germline loops: CDR1 SNHLY, CDR2 FYNNEI. Here the CDR3 reads CASRATSGGWRKTQYF. The CDR3 DNA sequence: TGTGCCAGCAGAGCAACTAGCGGGGGGTGGAGAAAGACCCAGTACTTC.

The V call is TRBV5-4, the J call TRBJ2-5, with 9 bases that match TRBD2. CDR1 and CDR2 from the germline V gene are SGHNT and YYREEE (reference sequence). V lost 3 bases to trimming and J lost 4 bases; unmatched junction nucleotides: 10. This CDR3 comprises 16 residues. The CDR3 DNA reads TGTGCCAGCAGCTCTAGGGTAGCGGGAGTGGGAGAGACCCAGTACTTC. This gives the protein CASSSRVAGVGETQYF.

The J gene is TRBJ2-5, the V gene TRBV5-4; a weak D match, TRBD1 (5 bases). The CDR3 runs 12 residues. Trimming took off 3 bases at V and 7 bases at J, with 10 bases between the two ends. Germline CDR1 reads SGHNT; CDR2 reads YYREEE (reference sequence). CDR3 DNA sequence: TGTGCCAGCAGCTCCCAGGGTCCGACCCAGTACTTC. It is translated as CASSSQGPTQYF.

This chain uses TRBV5-1 with TRBJ2-7; 10 positions agree with TRBD1. The CDR3 has 16 residues. Germline loops: CDR1 SGHRS, CDR2 YFSETQ. Unmatched junction bases numbered 6, after V lost 0 bases and J lost 3 bases. CDR3 amino acids: CASSLGLGTGVYEQYF. CDR3 nucleotide sequence: TGCGCCAGCAGCTTGGGGCTAGGGACAGGGGTCTACGAGCAGTACTTC.

V and J are TRBV5-1 and TRBJ1-1, with D unclear. Germline values: CDR1 SGHRS, CDR2 YFSETQ. The CDR3 is 12 amino acids. V was cut by 2 bases and J by 10 bases, with 12 bases left in between. The DNA for the CDR3 is TGCGCCAGCAGCTTTGTTCGCGGACGAGCTTTCTTT. It is translated as CASSFVRGRAFF.

The rearrangement joins TRBV10-3 to TRBJ2-2, with 7 positions matching TRBD1. Germline values: CDR1 ENHRY, CDR2 SYGVKD. The CDR3 is 17 residues long. Losses at the gene ends were 2 bases for V and 5 bases for J; bases not matched to a gene: 11. The CDR3 nucleotides read TGTGCCATCAGTGAGGAAACAGGGGCGTTGAAGACCGGGGAGCTGTTTTTT. Translating it yields CAISEETGALKTGELFF.

The chain links TRBV28 to TRBJ2-7, with 10 bases aligning to TRBD2. CDR1 and CDR2 from the germline V gene are MDHEN and SYDVKM. The CDR3 contains 16 residues. Trimming removed 6 bases from V and 4 bases from J; junction bases left unmatched: 12. DNA of the CDR3: TGTGCCAGCAGGCCGACCGGAGCGGGAGGGCGTTACGAGCAGTACTTC. Translation gives CASRPTGAGGRYEQYF.

This clone has more than one count but fewer than ten. Written as DNA, the CDR3 is TGTGCCAGTAGTGACAGAGCGCCCCAGCATTTT. Translation: CASSDRAPQHF. The rearrangement joins TRBV19 to TRBJ1-5; a possible D gene is TRBD1 (5 bases). The length of the CDR3 is 11 residues. V lost 5 bases, J lost 9 bases, and 8 bases lay in between. Germline V gene lookup returns CDR1 LNHDA and CDR2 SQIVND (reference sequence).

V gene TRBV19 combines with J gene TRBJ1-2, with 9 bases lining up with TRBD1. Germline CDR1 reads LNHDA; CDR2 reads SQIVND (reference sequence). The CDR3 covers 15 residues. V dropped 5 bases and J dropped 0; count of bases not matched to a gene: 4. The CDR3 spells CASSVRTGANYGYTF. In nucleotides, the CDR3 is TGTGCCAGTAGTGTAAGGACAGGGGCTAACTATGGCTACACCTTC.

The rearrangement uses TRBV29-1 and TRBJ1-2; TRBD1 agrees at 7 bases. CDR1 SQVTM and CDR2 ANQGSEA come from the germline V gene. The CDR3 runs 13 residues. V lost 6 bases to trimming and J lost 4 bases; unmatched junction nucleotides: 8. CDR3 sequence: CSVETTGFYGYTF. The DNA for the CDR3 is TGCAGCGTCGAGACGACAGGGTTCTATGGCTACACCTTC.

The chain joins TRBV7-2 to TRBJ2-7, with D maybe TRBD2 (7 bases). This CDR3 has 16 residues. Trimming removed 1 base at V and 0 bases at J, with 13 bases between. Germline loops: CDR1 SGHTA, CDR2 FQGNSA. CDR3 sequence reads: CASSLVGGGLSYEQYF. The CDR3 DNA is TGTGCCAGCAGCTTAGTGGGCGGGGGCCTCTCCTACGAGCAGTACTTC.

The V gene is TRBV27, the J gene TRBJ2-7, with 10 positions matching TRBD1. CDR3 length: 18 amino acids. The germline V gene encodes CDR1 MNHEY and CDR2 SMNVEV (reference sequence). Trimming removed 0 bases from V and 3 bases from J; junction bases left unmatched: 11. This chain's CDR3 is CASSLSYTGQGYVYEQYF. DNA for the CDR3: TGTGCCAGCAGTTTATCGTATACGGGACAGGGGTACGTCTACGAGCAGTACTTC.